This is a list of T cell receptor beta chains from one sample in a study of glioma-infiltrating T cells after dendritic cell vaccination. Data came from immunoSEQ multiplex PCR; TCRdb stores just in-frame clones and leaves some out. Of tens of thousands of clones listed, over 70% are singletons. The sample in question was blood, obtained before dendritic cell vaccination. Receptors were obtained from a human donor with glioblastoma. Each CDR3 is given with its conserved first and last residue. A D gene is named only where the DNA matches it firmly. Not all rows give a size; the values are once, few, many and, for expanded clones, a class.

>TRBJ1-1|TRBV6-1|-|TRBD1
CASKPGQDHTEAFF
TGTGCCAGCAAACCGGGACAGGACCACACTGAAGCTTTCTTT
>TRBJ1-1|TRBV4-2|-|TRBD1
CASSQVPGQGLNTEAFF
TGTGCCAGCAGCCAAGTCCCGGGACAGGGACTGAACACTGAAGCTTTCTTT
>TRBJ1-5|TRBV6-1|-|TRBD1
CASSAVDQGAKPQHF
TGTGCCAGCAGCGCTGTAGATCAGGGGGCAAAGCCCCAGCATTTT
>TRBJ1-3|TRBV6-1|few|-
CASSPAGSGNTIYF
TGTGCCAGCAGCCCCGCGGGGTCCGGAAACACCATATATTTT
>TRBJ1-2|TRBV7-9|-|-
CASSFQQGSRGSYTF
TGTGCCAGCAGCTTTCAACAGGGTAGTCGTGGAAGCTACACCTTC
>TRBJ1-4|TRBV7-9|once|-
CASSFRQSGDEKLFF
TGTGCCAGCAGCTTCAGACAGAGTGGTGATGAAAAACTGTTTTTT
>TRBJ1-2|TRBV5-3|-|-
CARSLAPAGLYGYTF
TGTGCCAGAAGCTTGGCCCCGGCGGGGCTCTATGGCTACACCTTC
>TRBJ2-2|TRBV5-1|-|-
CASRRQGNTGELFF
TGCGCCAGCAGAAGGCAGGGTAACACCGGGGAGCTGTTTTTT
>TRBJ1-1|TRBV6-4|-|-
CASSVGTGTLNTEAFF
TGTGCCAGCAGTGTAGGGACCGGGACTCTGAACACTGAAGCTTTCTTT
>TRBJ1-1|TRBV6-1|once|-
CASDPERGKNTEAFF
TGTGCCAGCGACCCTGAAAGGGGAAAGAACACTGAAGCTTTCTTT
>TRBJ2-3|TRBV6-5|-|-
CASSSGQSTDTQYF
TGTGCCAGCAGTTCCGGACAGAGCACAGATACGCAGTATTTT
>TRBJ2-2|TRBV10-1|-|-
CASSDSRGAPDTGELFF
TGCGCCAGCAGTGACTCCCGGGGGGCGCCGGACACCGGGGAGCTGTTTTTT
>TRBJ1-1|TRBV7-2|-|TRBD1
CAGYSAGGTEAFF
TGTGCCGGTTACTCGGCAGGGGGCACTGAAGCTTTCTTT
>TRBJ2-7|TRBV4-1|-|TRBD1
CASSQEGGQAGDEQYF
TGCGCCAGCAGCCAAGAGGGGGGACAGGCAGGGGACGAGCAGTACTTC
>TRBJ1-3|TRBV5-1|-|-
CASSSGGEGNTIYF
TGCGCCAGCAGCTCGGGGGGCGAGGGAAACACCATATATTTT
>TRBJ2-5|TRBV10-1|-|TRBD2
CASSAAGETQYF
TGCGCCAGCAGTGCAGCGGGGGAGACCCAGTACTTC
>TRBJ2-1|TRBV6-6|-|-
CASSYSDFAGNEQFF
TGTGCCAGCAGTTACTCCGATTTTGCGGGCAATGAGCAGTTCTTC
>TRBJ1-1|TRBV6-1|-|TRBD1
CASNRQGETEAFF
TGTGCCAGCAACCGACAGGGGGAGACTGAAGCTTTCTTT
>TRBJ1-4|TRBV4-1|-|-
CASSQDVSGQNEKLFF
TGCGCCAGCAGCCAAGATGTCTCAGGGCAAAATGAAAAACTGTTTTTT
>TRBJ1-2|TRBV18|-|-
CASSRNRVGGYTF
TGTGCCAGCTCACGCAACAGGGTTGGAGGCTACACCTTC